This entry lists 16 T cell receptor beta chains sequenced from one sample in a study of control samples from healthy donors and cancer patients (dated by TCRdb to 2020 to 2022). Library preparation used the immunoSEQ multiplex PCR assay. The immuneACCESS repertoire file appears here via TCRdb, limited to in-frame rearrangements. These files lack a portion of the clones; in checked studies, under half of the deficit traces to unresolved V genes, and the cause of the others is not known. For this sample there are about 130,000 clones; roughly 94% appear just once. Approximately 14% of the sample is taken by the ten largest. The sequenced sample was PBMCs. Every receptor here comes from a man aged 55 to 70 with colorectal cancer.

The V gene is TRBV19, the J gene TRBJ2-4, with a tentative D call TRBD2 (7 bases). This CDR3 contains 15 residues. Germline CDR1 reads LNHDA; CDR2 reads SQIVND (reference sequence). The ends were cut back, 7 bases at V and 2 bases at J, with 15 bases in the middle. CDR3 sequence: CASMGGATTKNIQYF. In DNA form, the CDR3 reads TGTGCCAGTATGGGGGGGGCCACGACCAAAAACATTCAGTACTTC.

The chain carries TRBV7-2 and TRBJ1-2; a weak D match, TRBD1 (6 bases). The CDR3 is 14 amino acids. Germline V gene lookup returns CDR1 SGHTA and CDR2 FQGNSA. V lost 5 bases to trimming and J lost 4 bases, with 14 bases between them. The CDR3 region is CASSTLQGPYGYTF. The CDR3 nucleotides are TGTGCCAGCAGCACTTTACAGGGTCCCTATGGCTACACCTTC.

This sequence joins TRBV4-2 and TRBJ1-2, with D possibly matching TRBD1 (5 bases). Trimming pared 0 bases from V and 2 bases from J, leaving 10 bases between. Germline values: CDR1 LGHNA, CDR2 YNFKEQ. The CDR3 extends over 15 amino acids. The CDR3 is CASSQDGQGNYGYTF. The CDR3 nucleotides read TGTGCCAGCAGCCAAGATGGTCAGGGAAACTATGGCTACACCTTC.

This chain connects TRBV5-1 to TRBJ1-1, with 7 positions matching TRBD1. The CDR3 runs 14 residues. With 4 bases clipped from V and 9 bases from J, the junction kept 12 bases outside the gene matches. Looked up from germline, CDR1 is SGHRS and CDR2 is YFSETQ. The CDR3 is CASSLGGEGGKAFF. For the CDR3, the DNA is TGCGCCAGCAGCCTGGGCGGGGAAGGGGGCAAAGCTTTCTTT.

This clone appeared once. CDR3: CASSRTSGGAGVTDTQYF. The DNA of the CDR3 is TGTGCCAGTAGTAGGACTAGCGGGGGGGCCGGGGTCACAGATACGCAGTATTTT. The chain is built from TRBV19 and TRBJ2-3; 15 bases line up with TRBD2. CDR3 length: 18 amino acids. V lost 4 bases, J lost 2 bases, and 7 bases stayed unmatched. CDR1 is LNHDA, CDR2 SQIVND, per germline (reference sequence).

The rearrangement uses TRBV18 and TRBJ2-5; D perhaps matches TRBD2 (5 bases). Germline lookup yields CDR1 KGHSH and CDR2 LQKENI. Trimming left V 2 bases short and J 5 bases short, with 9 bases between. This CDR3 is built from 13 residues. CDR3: CASSPGLVETQYF. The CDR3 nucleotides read TGTGCCAGCTCACCAGGACTCGTGGAGACCCAGTACTTC.

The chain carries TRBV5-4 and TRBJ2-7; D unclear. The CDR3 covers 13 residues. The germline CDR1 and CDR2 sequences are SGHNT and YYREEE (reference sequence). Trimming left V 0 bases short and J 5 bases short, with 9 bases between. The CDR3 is CASSLAMGNEQYF. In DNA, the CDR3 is TGTGCCAGCAGCTTGGCCATGGGTAACGAGCAGTACTTC.

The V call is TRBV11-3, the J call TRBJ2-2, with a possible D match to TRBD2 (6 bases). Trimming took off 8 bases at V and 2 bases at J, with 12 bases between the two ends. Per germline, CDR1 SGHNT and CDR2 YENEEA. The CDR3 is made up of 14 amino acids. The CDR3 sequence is CASSGGANTGELFF. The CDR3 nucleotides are TGTGCCAGCTCTGGAGGGGCCAACACCGGGGAGCTGTTTTTT. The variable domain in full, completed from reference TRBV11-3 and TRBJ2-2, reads EAGVVQSPRYKIIEKKQPVAFWCNPISGHNTLYWYLQNLGQGPELLIRYENEEAVDDSQLPKDRFSAERLKGVDSTLKIQPAELGDSAVYLCASSGGANTGELFFGEGSRLTVL.

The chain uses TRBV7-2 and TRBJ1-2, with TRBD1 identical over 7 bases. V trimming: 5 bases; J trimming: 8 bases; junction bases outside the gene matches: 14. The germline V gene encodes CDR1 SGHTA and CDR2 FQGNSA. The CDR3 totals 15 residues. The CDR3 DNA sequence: TGTGCCAGCAGCCCCTCGATAGGGGGCAAAGGCGGCTACACCTTC. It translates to CASSPSIGGKGGYTF.

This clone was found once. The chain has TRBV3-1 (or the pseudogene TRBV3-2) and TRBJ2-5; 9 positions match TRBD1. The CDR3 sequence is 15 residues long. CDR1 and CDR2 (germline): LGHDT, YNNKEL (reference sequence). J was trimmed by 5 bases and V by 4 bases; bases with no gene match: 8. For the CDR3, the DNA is TGTGCCAGCAGCCCGCGGACAGGGGCGGGTGAGACCCAGTACTTC. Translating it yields CASSPRTGAGETQYF.

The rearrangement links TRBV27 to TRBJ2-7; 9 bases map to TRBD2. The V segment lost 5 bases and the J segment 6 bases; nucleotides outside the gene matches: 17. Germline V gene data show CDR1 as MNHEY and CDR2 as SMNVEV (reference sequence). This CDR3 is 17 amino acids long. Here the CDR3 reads CASSPYPSAGGPGEQYF. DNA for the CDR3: TGTGCCAGCAGTCCCTACCCATCTGCGGGGGGGCCAGGCGAGCAGTACTTC.

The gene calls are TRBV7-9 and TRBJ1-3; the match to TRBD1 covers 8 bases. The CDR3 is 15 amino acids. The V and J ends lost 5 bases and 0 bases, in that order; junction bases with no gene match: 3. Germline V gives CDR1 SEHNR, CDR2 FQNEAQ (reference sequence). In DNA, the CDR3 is TGTGCCAGCAGCAAGACAGGGGCCTCTGGAAACACCATATATTTT. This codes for CASSKTGASGNTIYF.

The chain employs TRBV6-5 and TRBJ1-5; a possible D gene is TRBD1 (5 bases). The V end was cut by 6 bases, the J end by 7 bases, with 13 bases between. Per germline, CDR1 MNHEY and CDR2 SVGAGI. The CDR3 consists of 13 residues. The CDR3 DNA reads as TGTGCCAGCAGAGGGGCGCGAAAACAGCCCCAGCATTTT. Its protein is CASRGARKQPQHF.

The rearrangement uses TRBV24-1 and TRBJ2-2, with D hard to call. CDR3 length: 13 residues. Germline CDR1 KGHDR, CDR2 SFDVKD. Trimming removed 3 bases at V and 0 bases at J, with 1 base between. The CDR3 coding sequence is TGTGCCACCAGTGATCCGAACACCGGGGAGCTGTTTTTT. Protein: CATSDPNTGELFF.

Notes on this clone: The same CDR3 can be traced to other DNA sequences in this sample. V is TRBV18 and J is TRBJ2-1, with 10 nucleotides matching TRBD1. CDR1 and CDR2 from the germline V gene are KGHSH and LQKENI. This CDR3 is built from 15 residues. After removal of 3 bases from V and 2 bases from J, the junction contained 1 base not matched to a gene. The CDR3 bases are TGTGCCAGCTCACCGGGACAGGGGACCTACAATGAGCAGTTCTTC. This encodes CASSPGQGTYNEQFF.

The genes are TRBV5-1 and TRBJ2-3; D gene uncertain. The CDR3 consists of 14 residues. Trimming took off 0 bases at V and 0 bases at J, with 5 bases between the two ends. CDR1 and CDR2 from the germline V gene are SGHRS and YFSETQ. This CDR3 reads CASSLVPSTDTQYF. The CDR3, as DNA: TGCGCCAGCAGCTTGGTCCCCAGCACAGATACGCAGTATTTT.